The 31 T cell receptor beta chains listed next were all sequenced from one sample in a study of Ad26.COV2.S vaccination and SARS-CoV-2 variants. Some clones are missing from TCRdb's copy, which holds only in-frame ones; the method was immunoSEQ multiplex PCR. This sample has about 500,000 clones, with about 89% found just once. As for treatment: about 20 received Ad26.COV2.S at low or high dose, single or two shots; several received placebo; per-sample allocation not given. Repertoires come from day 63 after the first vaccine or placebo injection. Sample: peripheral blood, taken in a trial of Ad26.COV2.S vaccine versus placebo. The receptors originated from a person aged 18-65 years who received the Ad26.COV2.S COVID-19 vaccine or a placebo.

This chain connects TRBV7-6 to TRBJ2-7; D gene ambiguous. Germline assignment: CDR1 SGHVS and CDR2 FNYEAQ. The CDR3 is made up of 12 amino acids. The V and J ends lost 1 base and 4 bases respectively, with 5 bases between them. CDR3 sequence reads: CASSLGKYEQYF. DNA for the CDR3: TGTGCCAGCAGCTTAGGAAAGTACGAGCAGTACTTC.

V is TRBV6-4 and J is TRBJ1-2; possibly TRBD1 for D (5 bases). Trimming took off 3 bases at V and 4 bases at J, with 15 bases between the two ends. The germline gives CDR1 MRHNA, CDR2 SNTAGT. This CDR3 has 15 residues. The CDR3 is CASSEGTGGFYGYTF. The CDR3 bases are TGTGCCAGCAGTGAAGGAACGGGGGGGTTCTATGGCTACACCTTC.

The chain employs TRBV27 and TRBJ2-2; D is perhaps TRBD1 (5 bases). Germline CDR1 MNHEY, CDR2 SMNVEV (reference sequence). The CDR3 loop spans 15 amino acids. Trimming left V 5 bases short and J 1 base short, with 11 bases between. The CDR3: CASSPDSGNTGELFF. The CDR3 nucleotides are TGTGCCAGCAGTCCCGACAGTGGGAACACCGGGGAGCTGTTTTTT.

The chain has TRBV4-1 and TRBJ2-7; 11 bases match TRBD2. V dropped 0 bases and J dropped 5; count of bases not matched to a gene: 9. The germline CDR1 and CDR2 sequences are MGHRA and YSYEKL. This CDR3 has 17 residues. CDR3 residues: CASSQDPIAGGPNEQYF. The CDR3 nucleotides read TGCGCCAGCAGCCAAGACCCGATAGCGGGAGGGCCCAACGAGCAGTACTTC.

The CDR3 DNA reads as TGTGCCAGCAGCGGAGGGGCGGGAGGGCCGGTTGAGACCCAGTACTTC. This sequence encodes CASSGGAGGPVETQYF. V and J are TRBV11-2 and TRBJ2-5; TRBD2 matches 9 bases. Per germline, CDR1 SGHAT and CDR2 FQNNGV. The V segment lost 5 bases and the J segment 5 bases; nucleotides outside the gene matches: 12. The CDR3 covers 16 residues.

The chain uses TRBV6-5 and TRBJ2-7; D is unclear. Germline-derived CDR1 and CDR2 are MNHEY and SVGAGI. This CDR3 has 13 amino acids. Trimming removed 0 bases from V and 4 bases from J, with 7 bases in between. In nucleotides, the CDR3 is TGTGCCAGCAGTTACTCGGTTGGGTACGAGCAGTACTTC. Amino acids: CASSYSVGYEQYF.

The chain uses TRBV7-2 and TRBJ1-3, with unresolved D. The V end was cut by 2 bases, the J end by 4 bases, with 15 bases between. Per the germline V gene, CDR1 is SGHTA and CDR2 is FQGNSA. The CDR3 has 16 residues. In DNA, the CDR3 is TGTGCCAGCAGCTTACGCGCGGGGAGAGGAGGAAACACCATATATTTT. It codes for CASSLRAGRGGNTIYF.

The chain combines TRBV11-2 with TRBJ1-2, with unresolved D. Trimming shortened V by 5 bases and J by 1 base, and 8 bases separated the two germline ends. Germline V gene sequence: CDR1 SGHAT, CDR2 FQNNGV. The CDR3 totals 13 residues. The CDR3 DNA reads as TGTGCCAGCAGCGTGACAAATAACTATGGCTACACCTTC. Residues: CASSVTNNYGYTF.

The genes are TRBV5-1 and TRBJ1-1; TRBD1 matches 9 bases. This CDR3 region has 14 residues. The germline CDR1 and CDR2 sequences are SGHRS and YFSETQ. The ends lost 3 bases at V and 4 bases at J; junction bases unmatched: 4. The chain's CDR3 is CASSSGQGFTEAFF. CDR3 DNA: TGCGCCAGCAGCTCGGGACAGGGATTCACTGAAGCTTTCTTT.

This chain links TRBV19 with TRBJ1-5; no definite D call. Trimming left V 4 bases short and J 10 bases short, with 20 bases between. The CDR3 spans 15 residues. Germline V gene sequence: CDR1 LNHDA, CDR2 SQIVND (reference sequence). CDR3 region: CASSSPPGINGPQHF. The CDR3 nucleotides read TGTGCCAGTAGTAGTCCTCCGGGTATAAATGGACCCCAGCATTTT.

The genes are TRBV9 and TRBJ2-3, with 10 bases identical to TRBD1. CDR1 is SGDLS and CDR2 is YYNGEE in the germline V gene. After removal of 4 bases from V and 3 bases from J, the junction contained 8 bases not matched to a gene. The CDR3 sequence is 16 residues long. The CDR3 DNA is TGTGCCAGCAGCACATCCGGGACAGGGGAAACAGATACGCAGTATTTT. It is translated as CASSTSGTGETDTQYF. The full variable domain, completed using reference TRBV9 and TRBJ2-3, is DSGVTQTPKHLITATGQRVTLRCSPRSGDLSVYWYQQSLDQGLQFLIQYYNGEERAKGNILERFSAQQFPDLHSELNLSSLELGDSALYFCASSTSGTGETDTQYFGPGTRLTVL.

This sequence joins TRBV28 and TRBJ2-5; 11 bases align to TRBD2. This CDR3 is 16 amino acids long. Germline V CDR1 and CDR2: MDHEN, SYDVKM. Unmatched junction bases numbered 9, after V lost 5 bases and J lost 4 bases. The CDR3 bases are TGTGCCAGCAGTCCCCCCGGACTAGCGGGTAGAGAGACCCAGTACTTC. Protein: CASSPPGLAGRETQYF.

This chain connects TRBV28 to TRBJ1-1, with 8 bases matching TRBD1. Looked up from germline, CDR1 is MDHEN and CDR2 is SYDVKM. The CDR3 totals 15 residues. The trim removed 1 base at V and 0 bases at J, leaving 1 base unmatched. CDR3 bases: TGTGCCAGCAGTTTATCAGGGGGCGTGAACACTGAAGCTTTCTTT. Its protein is CASSLSGGVNTEAFF. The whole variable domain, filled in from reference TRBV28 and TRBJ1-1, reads DVKVTQSSRYLVKRTGEKVFLECVQDMDHENMFWYRQDPGLGLRLIYFSYDVKMKEKGDIPEGYSVSREKKERFSLILESASTNQTSMYLCASSLSGGVNTEAFFGQGTRLTVV.

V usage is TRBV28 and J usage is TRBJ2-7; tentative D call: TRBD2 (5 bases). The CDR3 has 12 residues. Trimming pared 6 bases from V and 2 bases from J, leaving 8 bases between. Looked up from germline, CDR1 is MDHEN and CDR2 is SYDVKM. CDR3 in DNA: TGTGCCAGCAGCACCGGGGCCTACGAGCAGTACTTC. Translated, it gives CASSTGAYEQYF.

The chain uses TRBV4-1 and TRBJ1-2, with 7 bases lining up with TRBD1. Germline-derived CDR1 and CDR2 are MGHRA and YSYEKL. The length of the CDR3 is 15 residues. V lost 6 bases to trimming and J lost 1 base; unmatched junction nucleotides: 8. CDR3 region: CASRLETGFNYGYTF. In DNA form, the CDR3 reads TGCGCCAGCAGACTGGAGACAGGGTTTAACTATGGCTACACCTTC.

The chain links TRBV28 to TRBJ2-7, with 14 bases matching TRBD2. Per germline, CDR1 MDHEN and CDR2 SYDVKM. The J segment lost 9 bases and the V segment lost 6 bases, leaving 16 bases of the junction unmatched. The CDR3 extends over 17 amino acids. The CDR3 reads CASSPGTSGGLVVGQYF. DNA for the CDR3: TGTGCCAGCAGCCCAGGGACTAGCGGGGGCCTTGTTGTGGGGCAGTACTTC.

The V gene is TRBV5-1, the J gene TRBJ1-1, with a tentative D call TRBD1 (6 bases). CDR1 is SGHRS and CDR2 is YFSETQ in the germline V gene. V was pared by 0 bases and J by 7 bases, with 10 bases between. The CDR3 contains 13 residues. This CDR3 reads CASSLEGQLEAFF. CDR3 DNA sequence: TGCGCCAGCAGCTTGGAAGGACAGCTTGAAGCTTTCTTT.

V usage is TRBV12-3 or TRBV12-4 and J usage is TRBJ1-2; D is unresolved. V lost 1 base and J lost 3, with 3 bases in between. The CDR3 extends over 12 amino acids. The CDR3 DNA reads TGTGCCAGCAGTTTAGGTTACTATGGCTACACCTTC. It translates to CASSLGYYGYTF.

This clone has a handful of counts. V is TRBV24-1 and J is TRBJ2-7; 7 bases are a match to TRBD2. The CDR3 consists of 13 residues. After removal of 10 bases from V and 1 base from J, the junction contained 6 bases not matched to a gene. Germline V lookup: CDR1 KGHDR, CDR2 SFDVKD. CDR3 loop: CATMGGSSYEQYF. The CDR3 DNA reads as TGTGCCACTATGGGAGGGTCTTCCTACGAGCAGTACTTC.

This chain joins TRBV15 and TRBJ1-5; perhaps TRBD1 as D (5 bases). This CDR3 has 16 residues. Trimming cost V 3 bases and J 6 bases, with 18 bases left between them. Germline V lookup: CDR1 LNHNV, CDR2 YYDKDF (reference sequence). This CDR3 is CATSSSRSGLGQPQHF. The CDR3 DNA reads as TGTGCCACCAGCAGTAGTCGATCAGGGTTGGGTCAGCCCCAGCATTTT.

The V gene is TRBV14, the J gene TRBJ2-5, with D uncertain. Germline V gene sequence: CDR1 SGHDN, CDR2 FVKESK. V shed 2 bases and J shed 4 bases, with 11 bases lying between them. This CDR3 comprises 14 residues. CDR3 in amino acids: CASSQRSARETQYF. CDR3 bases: TGTGCCAGCAGCCAACGATCAGCACGAGAGACCCAGTACTTC.

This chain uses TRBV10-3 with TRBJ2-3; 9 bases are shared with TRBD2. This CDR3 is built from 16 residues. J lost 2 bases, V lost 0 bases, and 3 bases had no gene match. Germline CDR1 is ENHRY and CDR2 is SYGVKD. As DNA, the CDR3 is TGTGCCATCAGTGAGTCGCTAGCGGGGTACACAGATACGCAGTATTTT. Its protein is CAISESLAGYTDTQYF.

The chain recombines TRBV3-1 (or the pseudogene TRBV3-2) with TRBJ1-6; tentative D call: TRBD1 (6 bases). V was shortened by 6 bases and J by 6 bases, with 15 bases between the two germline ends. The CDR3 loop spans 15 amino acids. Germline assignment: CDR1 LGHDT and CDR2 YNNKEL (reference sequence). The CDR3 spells CASRPGGRFNSPLHF. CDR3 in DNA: TGTGCCAGCAGACCCGGGGGCAGATTTAATTCACCCCTCCACTTT.

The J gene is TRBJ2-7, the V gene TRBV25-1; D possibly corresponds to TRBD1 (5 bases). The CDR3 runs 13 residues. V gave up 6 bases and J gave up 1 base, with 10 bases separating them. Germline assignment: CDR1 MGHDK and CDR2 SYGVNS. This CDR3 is CASRGVPSYEQYF. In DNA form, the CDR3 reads TGTGCCAGCAGAGGGGTCCCTTCCTACGAGCAGTACTTC.

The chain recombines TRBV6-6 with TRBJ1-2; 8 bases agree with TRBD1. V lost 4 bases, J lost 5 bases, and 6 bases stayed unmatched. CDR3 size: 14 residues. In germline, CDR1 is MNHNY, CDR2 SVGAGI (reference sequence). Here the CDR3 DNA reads TGTGCCAGCAGTTGGGGACAGGAGAAATATGGCTACACCTTC. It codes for CASSWGQEKYGYTF.

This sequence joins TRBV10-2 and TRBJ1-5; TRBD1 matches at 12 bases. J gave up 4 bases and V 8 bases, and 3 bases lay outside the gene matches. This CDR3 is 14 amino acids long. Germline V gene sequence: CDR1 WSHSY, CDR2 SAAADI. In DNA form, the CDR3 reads TGCGCCAGCTGGGACAGGGGGCGAAATCAGCCCCAGCATTTT. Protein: CASWDRGRNQPQHF.

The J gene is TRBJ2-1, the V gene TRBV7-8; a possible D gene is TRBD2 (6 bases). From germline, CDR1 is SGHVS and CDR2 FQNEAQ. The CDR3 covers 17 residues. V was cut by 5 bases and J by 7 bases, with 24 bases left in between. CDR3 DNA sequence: TGTGCCAGCAGCCGAAACTTGGACGTCGGACTAAGGAATGAGCAGTTCTTC. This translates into CASSRNLDVGLRNEQFF. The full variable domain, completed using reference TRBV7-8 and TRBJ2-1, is GAGVSQSPRYKVAKRGQDVALRCDPISGHVSLFWYQQALGQGPEFLTYFQNEAQLDKSGLPSDRFFAERPEGSVSTLKIQRTQQEDSAVYLCASSRNLDVGLRNEQFFGPGTRLTVL.

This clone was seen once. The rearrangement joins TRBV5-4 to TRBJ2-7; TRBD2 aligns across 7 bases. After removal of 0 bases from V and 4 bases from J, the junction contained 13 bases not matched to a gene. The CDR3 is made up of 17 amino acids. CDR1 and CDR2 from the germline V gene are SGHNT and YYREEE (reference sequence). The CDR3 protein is CASSLVKLGGGDYEQYF. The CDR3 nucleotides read TGTGCCAGCAGCTTGGTCAAATTAGGCGGGGGTGATTACGAGCAGTACTTC.

Written as DNA, the CDR3 is TGTGCCAGCAGCTTTGGGTCTGGCAATCAGCCCCAGCATTTT. Translation: CASSFGSGNQPQHF. V and J are TRBV7-2 and TRBJ1-5; D uncertain. The CDR3 runs to 14 residues. The germline V gene encodes CDR1 SGHTA and CDR2 FQGNSA. Deletions cut 3 bases from V and 2 bases from J, with 8 bases between.

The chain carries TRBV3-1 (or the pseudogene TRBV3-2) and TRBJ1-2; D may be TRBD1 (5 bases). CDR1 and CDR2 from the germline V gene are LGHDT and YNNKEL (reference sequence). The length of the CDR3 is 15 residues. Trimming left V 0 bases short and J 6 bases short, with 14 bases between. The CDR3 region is CASSQDLARVNGYTF. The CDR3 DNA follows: TGTGCCAGCAGCCAAGATCTGGCCAGGGTAAATGGCTACACCTTC.

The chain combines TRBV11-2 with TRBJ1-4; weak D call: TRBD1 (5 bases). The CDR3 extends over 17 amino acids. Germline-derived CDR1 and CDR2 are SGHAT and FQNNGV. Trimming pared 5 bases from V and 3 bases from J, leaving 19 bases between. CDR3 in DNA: TGTGCCAGCAGCCTTCATTCAGGGTTTGTTTCTAATGAAAAACTGTTTTTT. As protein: CASSLHSGFVSNEKLFF.